Listed below are T cell receptor beta chains from one sample, sequenced in a study of beta chain features in type 1 diabetes. The method was immunoSEQ multiplex PCR; TCRdb's version includes in-frame clones alone and lacks a portion of them. This sample carries 350,000 to 400,000 clones, more than 13% of them seen once, and the ten largest clones take 0.019%. The sequencing sample was made of naive CD4+ T cells from blood. Receptors were obtained from a woman younger than 30 in good health. The CDR3 runs from the conserved cysteine through the conserved F or W. Each record gives: V gene, J gene, clone size, D gene, CDR3 length, CDR3 protein, CDR3 DNA. The D gene is left open where the match is weak. Clone sizes are given selectively: once, few, many, or a class where the clone is expanded.

TRBV7-2,TRBJ2-7,.,.,15,CASSLEAGQGGEQYF,TGTGCCAGCAGCTTAGAGGCAGGGCAGGGAGGCGAGCAGTACTTC
TRBV20-1,TRBJ2-7,few,TRBD2,11,CSAPGRGEQYF,TGCAGTGCTCCAGGGAGGGGCGAGCAGTACTTC
TRBV30,TRBJ2-7,.,.,11,CAWNRGYEQYF,TGTGCCTGGAATAGGGGCTACGAGCAGTACTTC
TRBV28,TRBJ1-4,.,.,14,CASSLGGFGEKLFF,TGTGCCAGCAGTTTAGGAGGGTTTGGGGAAAAACTGTTTTTT
TRBV9,TRBJ2-3,.,.,13,CASSASRDSSQYF,TGTGCCAGCAGCGCGTCCCGGGACTCCTCGCAGTATTTT
TRBV5-1,TRBJ2-3,.,TRBD2,13,CASSATSADTQYF,TGCGCCAGCAGCGCGACTAGCGCAGATACGCAGTATTTT
TRBV7-9,TRBJ2-6,few,.,13,CASSLGGQSVLTF,TGTGCCAGCAGCTTAGGAGGACAGAGCGTCCTGACTTTC
TRBV28,TRBJ2-1,few,.,11,CASSRWNEQFF,TGTGCCAGCAGCCGGTGGAATGAGCAGTTCTTC
TRBV5-1,TRBJ2-3,.,.,15,CASSLEGVGTDTQYF,TGCGCCAGCAGCTTGGAAGGGGTAGGCACAGATACGCAGTATTTT
TRBV10-3,TRBJ1-4,.,.,11,CAIGGNEKLFF,TGTGCCATCGGCGGGAATGAAAAACTGTTTTTT
TRBV6-5,TRBJ2-1,few,.,13,CASRQGVYNEQFF,TGTGCCAGCAGACAGGGCGTCTACAATGAGCAGTTCTTC
TRBV27,TRBJ2-1,few,TRBD2,14,CASSRLAGVNEQFF,TGTGCCAGCAGTAGACTAGCGGGAGTCAATGAGCAGTTCTTC
TRBV28,TRBJ2-2,.,TRBD2,18,CASSHLLRREGFTGELFF,TGTGCCAGCAGCCACCTGCTTAGGCGGGAGGGATTTACCGGGGAGCTGTTTTTT
TRBV14,TRBJ2-1,few,TRBD2,13,CATRLAGGNEQFF,TGTGCCACTCGACTAGCGGGAGGCAATGAGCAGTTCTTC
TRBV19,TRBJ1-5,.,.,15,CASSIDPTRAQPQHF,TGTGCCAGTAGTATAGATCCTACTCGAGCACAGCCCCAGCATTTT
TRBV5-8,TRBJ2-1,.,TRBD1,14,CASSGDRGANEQFF,TGTGCCAGCAGCGGGGACAGGGGTGCCAATGAGCAGTTCTTC
TRBV7-9,TRBJ2-2,.,.,17,CASSLGPIVAGSGELFF,TGTGCCAGCAGCTTAGGCCCCATCGTGGCAGGGTCCGGGGAGCTGTTTTTT
TRBV11-2,TRBJ2-3,.,.,11,CASSVKSSQYF,TGTGCCAGCAGCGTGAAGAGTTCGCAGTATTTT
TRBV9,TRBJ2-2,few,.,14,CASRAGLNTGELFF,TGTGCCAGCAGGGCAGGATTGAACACCGGGGAGCTGTTTTTT
TRBV7-2,TRBJ2-7,few,TRBD2,13,CASNAGDWRRQYF,TGTGCCAGCAACGCGGGAGATTGGCGGCGGCAGTACTTC
TRBV14,TRBJ2-1,.,TRBD2,19,CASSHPGTSGRLSYNEQFF,TGTGCCAGCAGCCACCCCGGGACTAGCGGGAGACTCTCCTACAATGAGCAGTTCTTC
TRBV6-1,TRBJ2-1,.,TRBD2,15,CASRSSSGPNNEQFF,TGTGCCAGCAGAAGCTCTAGCGGGCCCAACAATGAGCAGTTCTTC
TRBV28,TRBJ2-5,.,TRBD1,13,CASNTGGQETQYF,TGTGCCAGCAACACAGGGGGCCAAGAGACCCAGTACTTC
TRBV5-1,TRBJ2-1,.,.,15,CASSLVRASPNEQFF,TGCGCCAGCAGCTTGGTCCGAGCTAGCCCCAATGAGCAGTTCTTC
TRBV29-1,TRBJ1-4,.,.,16,CSVLGSPVWGNEKLFF,TGCAGCGTACTAGGGTCTCCGGTTTGGGGTAATGAAAAACTGTTTTTT
TRBV7-2,TRBJ2-5,few,TRBD2,15,CASSFGLAGGETQYF,TGTGCCAGCAGCTTTGGCTTAGCGGGAGGAGAGACCCAGTACTTC
TRBV7-3,TRBJ2-3,.,TRBD2,15,CASSTRLAAPDTQYF,TGTGCCAGCAGCACTCGACTAGCGGCCCCAGATACGCAGTATTTT
TRBV5-1,TRBJ1-1,few,.,12,CASSSQDTEAFF,TGCGCCAGCAGCTCTCAGGACACTGAAGCTTTCTTT
TRBV5-4,TRBJ1-2,.,.,13,CASSYQGNYGYTF,TGTGCCAGCAGCTACCAGGGTAACTATGGCTACACCTTC
TRBV6-1,TRBJ2-2,few,.,17,CASSELRRGGAAGELFF,TGTGCCAGCAGTGAATTACGGAGGGGGGGCGCGGCCGGGGAGCTGTTTTTT
TRBV29-1,TRBJ2-7,few,.,13,CSVELASSYEQYF,TGCAGCGTTGAACTCGCTAGCTCCTACGAGCAGTACTTC
TRBV7-2,TRBJ2-1,.,TRBD1,14,CASSLGGSHNEQFF,TGTGCCAGCAGCCTAGGGGGCTCACACAATGAGCAGTTCTTC
TRBV29-1,TRBJ2-1,few,.,12,CSVDFSPDEQFF,TGCAGCGTTGACTTCTCTCCGGATGAGCAGTTCTTC
TRBV6-5,TRBJ2-7,few,TRBD1,14,CASSQPGQGYEQYF,TGTGCCAGCAGCCAACCGGGACAGGGATACGAGCAGTACTTC
TRBV30,TRBJ2-4,few,.,15,CAWSPQGLAKNIQYF,TGTGCCTGGAGTCCCCAGGGGCTAGCCAAAAACATTCAGTACTTC
TRBV4-1,TRBJ2-5,.,.,14,CASSRAAGGETQYF,TGCGCCAGCAGCCGAGCGGCAGGCGGTGAGACCCAGTACTTC
TRBV7-9,TRBJ2-7,.,.,12,CASARSTYEQYF,TGTGCCAGCGCGCGGTCCACCTACGAGCAGTACTTC
TRBV7-9,TRBJ2-1,.,TRBD2,15,CASSLGGTTANEQFF,TGTGCCAGCAGCTTAGGGGGGACTACAGCCAATGAGCAGTTCTTC
TRBV4-1,TRBJ1-4,.,.,14,CASSQGPVNEKLFF,TGCGCCAGCAGCCAAGGCCCGGTTAATGAAAAACTGTTTTTT
TRBV10-3,TRBJ2-4,few,TRBD1,13,CAISKTGKNIQYF,TGTGCCATCAGTAAGACAGGGAAAAACATTCAGTACTTC
TRBV5-1,TRBJ1-5,few,TRBD1,14,CASSKTGGDQPQHF,TGCGCCAGCAGCAAGACAGGGGGAGATCAGCCCCAGCATTTT
TRBV15,TRBJ1-5,.,.,14,CATSREEVNQPQHF,TGTGCCACCAGCAGAGAAGAGGTGAATCAGCCCCAGCATTTT
TRBV28,TRBJ2-1,.,TRBD1,14,CASSFPDRAGEQFF,TGTGCCAGCAGTTTCCCCGACAGGGCCGGTGAGCAGTTCTTC
TRBV7-8,TRBJ2-3,.,TRBD2,16,CASSLGLAGGTDTQYF,TGTGCCAGCAGCTTAGGCTTAGCGGGAGGGACAGATACGCAGTATTTT
TRBV28,TRBJ1-2,.,TRBD1,13,CASRPGQLYGYTF,TGTGCCAGCAGGCCGGGACAGCTTTATGGCTACACCTTC
TRBV29-1,TRBJ1-5,.,.,13,CSVRFPGAEPQHF,TGCAGCGTTAGGTTTCCAGGCGCCGAGCCCCAGCATTTT
TRBV7-9,TRBJ2-5,few,TRBD1,16,CASSLPGQGIQETQYF,TGTGCCAGCAGCTTACCTGGACAGGGGATACAAGAGACCCAGTACTTC
TRBV30,TRBJ2-1,.,TRBD1,13,CASGQGPYNEQFF,TGTGCCAGCGGACAGGGGCCCTACAATGAGCAGTTCTTC
TRBV9,TRBJ1-2,.,.,16,CASSVVAGFGRYGYTF,TGTGCCAGCAGCGTAGTGGCGGGGTTTGGTCGCTATGGCTACACCTTC
TRBV18,TRBJ2-7,few,.,13,CASSSGLSYEQYF,TGTGCCAGTTCCAGCGGGCTCTCCTACGAGCAGTACTTC
TRBV25-1,TRBJ2-5,.,TRBD1,14,CASSEYRGLETQYF,TGTGCCAGCAGTGAATACAGGGGGCTAGAGACCCAGTACTTC
TRBV6-5,TRBJ2-1,few,.,15,CASSSYGTDYNEQFF,TGTGCCAGCAGTTCATACGGGACTGACTACAATGAGCAGTTCTTC
TRBV9,TRBJ2-4,few,.,16,CASSVGGSTFKNIQYF,TGTGCCAGCAGCGTAGGTGGTTCGACTTTCAAAAACATTCAGTACTTC